The table lists the clone carrying this T cell receptor beta chain with a few counts. This sample stems from a study of technical replicates of blood from a few donors. Some clones are missing from TCRdb's copy, which holds only in-frame ones; the method was immunoSEQ multiplex PCR. Here the sample spans approximately 81,000 clones, about 81% being singletons. This CDR3 spans 14 amino acids. The V and J ends lost 1 base and 9 bases, in that order; junction bases with no gene match: 2. CDR1 and CDR2 (germline): SEHNR, FQNEAQ (reference sequence). The TCR originated in a human donor in good health. Some clones in this sample may be carry-over from other donors' samples. The sample comprised PBMCs. This chain joins TRBV7-9 and TRBJ1-6, with TRBD1 identical over 8 bases. The CDR3 spells CASSLGTGSSPLHF. The CDR3 coding sequence is TGTGCCAGCAGCTTAGGGACAGGGAGTTCACCCCTCCACTTT.